Reported below is one TCR beta chain. Antigen: not known. Germline CDR1 is SQVTM and CDR2 is ANQGSEA. Unmatched junction bases numbered 13, after V lost 6 bases and J lost 7 bases. This CDR3 spans 15 amino acids. TCRdb re-called the 5' RACE reads through MiXCR, storing one row per CDR3 protein. The data contain 400,000 to 550,000 distinct CDR3 sequences, 20% to 30% of them singletons. This entry comes from a study of T-cell memory formation after mild COVID-19. Regarding the study as a whole: There was a balanced CD4/CD8 profile in clones contracting day 15 to 85, and later expanders leaned CD4+.

The chain recombines TRBV29-1 with TRBJ2-1; TRBD2 matches at 9 bases. Sequencing was carried out using PBMCs or a T cell subset sorted from them (not recorded which). The TCR comes from an adult woman who had mild COVID-19 (a few samples of this study predate the infection). Cell type and time point are not known. This CDR3 is CSVALAGASGNEQFF. Here the CDR3 DNA reads TGCAGCGTGGCCTTAGCGGGAGCTTCGGGGAATGAGCAGTTCTTC.